This TCR beta chain is drawn from a study of T cell clonotyping in hematopoietic cell transplantation. Clones were read by immunoSEQ multiplex PCR, and TCRdb kept only the in-frame ones, dropping some. Here the sample spans some 6,300 clones, 70% to 90% being singletons. Whole-study findings and limits: No sorting was done, leaving CD4 and CD8 contributions mixed. At the given depth, recipient repertoires were over 95% de novo clonotypes. Broader posttransplant TCR repertoire diversity was predicted by graft donor and pretransplant recipient Inverse Simpson Index values.

Deletions cut 6 bases from V and 4 bases from J, with 15 bases between. The CDR3 has 15 residues. The germline CDR1 and CDR2 sequences are MNHEY and SVGAGI. A single count supports this clone. Its antigen is unidentified. Blood collection times were about day -28 and days 30, 100, 180 posttransplant. The chain employs TRBV6-5 and TRBJ1-4, with unresolved D. Material: peripheral blood mononuclear cells, obtained 180 days after allogeneic stem cell transplant. The clonotype comes from a female patient between 50 and 59 years old who had an allogeneic stem cell transplant from an unrelated donor, so the T cells may come from the graft donor. Some clones in this sample may be carry-over from other donors' samples. CDR3: CASSWEGSRNEKLFF. The CDR3 bases are TGTGCCAGCAGCTGGGAGGGAAGCCGTAATGAAAAACTGTTTTTT.